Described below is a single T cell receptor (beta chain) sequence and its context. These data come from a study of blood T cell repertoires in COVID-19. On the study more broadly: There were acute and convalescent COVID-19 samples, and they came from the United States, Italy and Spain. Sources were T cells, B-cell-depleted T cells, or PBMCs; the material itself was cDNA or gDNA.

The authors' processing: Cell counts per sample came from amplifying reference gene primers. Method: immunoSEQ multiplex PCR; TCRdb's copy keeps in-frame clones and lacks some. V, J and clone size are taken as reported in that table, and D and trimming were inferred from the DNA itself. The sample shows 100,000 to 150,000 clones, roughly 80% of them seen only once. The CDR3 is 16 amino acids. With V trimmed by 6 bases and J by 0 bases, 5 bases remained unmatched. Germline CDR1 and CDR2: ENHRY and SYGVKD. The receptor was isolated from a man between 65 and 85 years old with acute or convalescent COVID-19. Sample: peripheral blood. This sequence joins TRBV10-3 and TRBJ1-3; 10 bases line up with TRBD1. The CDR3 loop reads CAIRIGTGASGNTIYF. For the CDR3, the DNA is TGTGCCATCAGGATAGGGACAGGGGCCTCTGGAAACACCATATATTTT.